The 25 T cell receptor beta chains given below trace back to one sample, sequenced in a study of cytomegalovirus exposure and HLA in healthy donors (dated by TCRdb to 2017 to 2019). Libraries were constructed by the immunoSEQ multiplex PCR assay. The multiplex PCR relied on a mix of 60 forward primers for TCR Vbeta segments and 13 reverse primers for TCR Jbeta segments. TCRdb obtained this table from immuneACCESS and retained in-frame rearrangements with V and J assigned. These tables miss some clones; where compared with another copy, unresolved V genes account for less than half of the shortfall, and the remainder is unexplained. In this sample the table shows 95,000 to 130,000 clones, roughly a tenth of which occur a single time. Less than 4% of the sample belongs to the ten largest clones. Sequences were obtained from PBMCs. The origin of the receptors is a man aged 25-40 years in good health and CMV-seronegative.

This clone was seen more than once but under ten times. The chain employs TRBV10-2 and TRBJ1-1; D call uncertain. V shed 2 bases and J shed 4 bases, with 8 bases lying between them. The CDR3 contains 13 residues. From germline, CDR1 is WSHSY and CDR2 SAAADI. The CDR3 bases are TGCGCCAGCAGTGAGAGTAGGAGCACTGAAGCTTTCTTT. Protein product: CASSESRSTEAFF.

The rearrangement uses TRBV15 and TRBJ2-5; a weak D match, TRBD1 (5 bases). Germline CDR1 LNHNV, CDR2 YYDKDF (reference sequence). Between the trimmed V and J ends, which lost 3 bases and 3 bases, there was a span of 17 bases. CDR3 length: 16 amino acids. The CDR3 DNA reads as TGTGCCACCAGCAGCGGTTGGGGCCTGGAAAAAGAGACCCAGTACTTC. This gives the protein CATSSGWGLEKETQYF.

This clone was counted between two and nine times. V and J are TRBV6-6 and TRBJ1-1; 9 bases match TRBD1. The CDR3 consists of 14 residues. J was trimmed by 3 bases and V by 4 bases; bases with no gene match: 3. The germline gives CDR1 MNHNY, CDR2 SVGAGI (reference sequence). CDR3 protein: CASSLQGAHTEAFF. In DNA, the CDR3 is TGTGCCAGCAGTTTACAGGGGGCTCACACTGAAGCTTTCTTT.

The chain combines TRBV2 with TRBJ1-1; 10 bases agree with TRBD1. The ends lost 5 bases at V and 7 bases at J; junction bases unmatched: 7. Germline assignment: CDR1 SNHLY and CDR2 FYNNEI. The CDR3 spans 14 residues. The CDR3 nucleotides read TGTGCCAGCAGTTTGGACAGGGGGACTGGTGAAGCTTTCTTT. Its translation: CASSLDRGTGEAFF.

CDR3 region: CASSNGQGAIQPQHF. The CDR3 nucleotides are TGTGCCAGTAGCAATGGACAGGGGGCTATCCAGCCCCAGCATTTT. This sequence joins TRBV19 and TRBJ1-5, with 11 bases fitting TRBD1. The CDR3 totals 15 residues. Per the germline V gene, CDR1 is LNHDA and CDR2 is SQIVND (reference sequence). With V trimmed by 6 bases and J by 7 bases, 8 bases remained unmatched.

This clone was seen a handful of times. The V and J genes are TRBV18 and TRBJ1-1; 7 bases line up with TRBD1. Germline CDR1 KGHSH, CDR2 LQKENI. The CDR3 runs 13 residues. With 5 bases clipped from V and 5 bases from J, the junction kept 5 bases outside the gene matches. In nucleotides, the CDR3 is TGTGCCAGCTCAACCGGACAGGAGACTGAAGCTTTCTTT. It codes for CASSTGQETEAFF.

This clone has only a few counts. The chain uses TRBV5-3 and TRBJ2-7; D unclear. TRBV5-3 is flagged as an ORF with uncertain function. This CDR3 contains 12 residues. V was clipped by 4 bases and J by 8 bases, with 13 bases between them. This chain's CDR3 is CARSLPIFKQYF. The CDR3 bases are TGTGCCAGAAGCCTGCCTATCTTCAAGCAGTACTTC.

This clone turned up a few times. V and J are TRBV11-3 and TRBJ2-2; no reliable D call. Germline lookup yields CDR1 SGHNT and CDR2 YENEEA. V was shortened by 6 bases and J by 7 bases, with 9 bases between the two germline ends. The CDR3 has 12 amino acids. CDR3 protein: CASRASGGELFF. CDR3 coding DNA: TGTGCCAGCAGAGCCTCGGGCGGGGAGCTGTTTTTT.

This clone was detected only a few times. V is TRBV5-4 and J is TRBJ1-1; 11 bases line up with TRBD1. The CDR3 sequence is 15 residues long. After removal of 2 bases from V and 5 bases from J, the junction contained 5 bases not matched to a gene. Germline CDR1 is SGHNT and CDR2 is YYREEE (reference sequence). The CDR3 DNA sequence: TGTGCCAGCAGCTTTGGACAGGGGGCTGGAACTGAAGCTTTCTTT. Its translation: CASSFGQGAGTEAFF.

The CDR3 loop is CASSHETTGHSVSNQPQHF. In nucleotides, the CDR3 is TGCGCCAGCAGCCATGAGACCACGGGACACTCAGTGAGCAATCAGCCCCAGCATTTT. V is TRBV4-1 and J is TRBJ1-5; possible D gene TRBD1, 6 bases. The CDR3 has 19 amino acids. V lost 3 bases and J 1 base, leaving 22 bases between the germline ends. The germline V gene encodes CDR1 MGHRA and CDR2 YSYEKL.

This clone was counted between two and nine times. The genes are TRBV7-3 and TRBJ2-1, with a tentative D call TRBD1 (6 bases). This CDR3 spans 15 amino acids. Germline CDR1 and CDR2: SGHTA and FQGTGA. Trimming removed 3 bases from V and 0 bases from J, with 9 bases in between. CDR3 residues: CASSFDRSSYNEQFF. DNA for the CDR3: TGTGCCAGCAGCTTCGACAGGAGCTCCTACAATGAGCAGTTCTTC.

V gene TRBV6-1 combines with J gene TRBJ1-1; D is unclear. The germline V and J ends were trimmed by 2 bases and 3 bases, with 13 bases remaining between them. The V gene's germline CDR1 is MNHNS and CDR2 SASEGT. This CDR3 is built from 15 residues. CDR3 amino acids: CASSELLQMDTEAFF. The DNA for the CDR3 is TGTGCCAGCAGTGAACTTTTACAGATGGACACTGAAGCTTTCTTT.

The CDR3 coding sequence is TGTGCCAGCAGTTCGGTAACCAAAGATACGCAGTATTTT. Amino acids: CASSSVTKDTQYF. This chain links TRBV6-5 with TRBJ2-3; D gene unclear. The germline V and J ends were trimmed by 4 bases and 5 bases, with 10 bases remaining between them. The CDR3 loop spans 13 amino acids. Germline V gene data show CDR1 as MNHEY and CDR2 as SVGAGI.

This clone was counted only a few times. This chain joins TRBV28 and TRBJ2-7; no clear D. The CDR3 consists of 13 residues. The germline gives CDR1 MDHEN, CDR2 SYDVKM. V shed 5 bases and J shed 4 bases, with 12 bases lying between them. The CDR3 sequence is CASSPPPVYEQYF. Here the CDR3 DNA reads TGTGCCAGCAGTCCCCCCCCTGTATACGAGCAGTACTTC.

The chain couples TRBV28 to TRBJ1-1; D might be TRBD1 (5 bases). Germline CDR1 is MDHEN and CDR2 is SYDVKM. V dropped 3 bases and J dropped 5 bases, with 16 bases sitting between them. This CDR3 spans 15 amino acids. CDR3: CASSFTGDRYTEAFF. The CDR3 DNA is TGTGCCAGCAGTTTTACGGGGGATCGATATACTGAAGCTTTCTTT.

V is TRBV30 and J is TRBJ2-5; the match to TRBD1 covers 8 bases. The tail of the sequence fits TRBJ2-7 better, so the J call may be wrong. CDR3 length: 14 residues. Looked up from germline, CDR1 is GTSNPN and CDR2 is SVGIG (reference sequence). CDR3 sequence reads: CAWSGGQGGYEQYF. CDR3 nucleotide sequence: TGTGCCTGGAGTGGCGGACAGGGAGGCTACGAGCAGTACTTC.

V usage is TRBV7-2 and J usage is TRBJ2-5; TRBD2 might be the D (5 bases). Germline values: CDR1 SGHTA, CDR2 FQGNSA. The CDR3 extends over 15 amino acids. V gave up 2 bases and J gave up 4 bases, with 14 bases separating them. The CDR3 region is CASSLSEAGRETQYF. The CDR3 bases are TGTGCCAGCAGCTTATCTGAGGCGGGTAGAGAGACCCAGTACTTC.

The V gene is TRBV5-4, the J gene TRBJ1-2, with TRBD1 matching over 8 bases. This CDR3 is 15 amino acids long. The V gene end was trimmed by 0 bases and the J gene end by 8 bases; junction bases not matched to a gene: 9. Germline V CDR1 and CDR2: SGHNT, YYREEE (reference sequence). CDR3: CASSLVGTGVYGYTF. In DNA form, the CDR3 reads TGTGCCAGCAGCTTGGTTGGGACAGGCGTTTACGGCTACACCTTC.

The V and J genes are TRBV18 and TRBJ2-6; a possible D gene is TRBD2 (5 bases). Between the trimmed V and J ends, which lost 0 bases and 0 bases, there was a span of 9 bases. Germline lookup yields CDR1 KGHSH and CDR2 LQKENI. CDR3 length equals 17 residues. This chain's CDR3 is CASSPPEGTSGANVLTF. The CDR3 nucleotides read TGTGCCAGCTCACCACCAGAGGGCACCTCTGGGGCCAACGTCCTGACTTTC.

The J gene is TRBJ2-1, the V gene TRBV5-1; 9 nucleotides align to TRBD2. V trimming: 2 bases; J trimming: 5 bases; junction bases outside the gene matches: 2. CDR3 length: 14 amino acids. The germline V gene has CDR1 SGHRS and CDR2 YFSETQ. The CDR3 loop reads CASSFLAGNNEQFF. The DNA for the CDR3 is TGCGCCAGCAGCTTTCTAGCGGGGAACAATGAGCAGTTCTTC.

This clone has just a few counts. The chain uses TRBV2 and TRBJ1-5, with TRBD1 as a possible D gene (6 bases). The germline CDR1 and CDR2 sequences are SNHLY and FYNNEI. Trimming removed 8 bases from V and 3 bases from J, with 11 bases in between. The CDR3 extends over 13 amino acids. CDR3 in amino acids: CASGGQLNQPQHF. Here the CDR3 DNA reads TGTGCCAGCGGGGGCCAGCTCAATCAGCCCCAGCATTTT.

This clone was counted between two and nine times. The V gene is TRBV30, the J gene TRBJ2-1; 7 nucleotides agree with TRBD2. J was trimmed by 0 bases and V by 2 bases; bases with no gene match: 7. Germline-derived CDR1 and CDR2 are GTSNPN and SVGIG (reference sequence). The CDR3 covers 16 residues. CDR3 amino acids: CAWSYQGLSSYNEQFF. CDR3 in DNA: TGTGCCTGGAGTTATCAGGGACTAAGCTCCTACAATGAGCAGTTCTTC.

There are a few counts of this clone. The rearrangement links TRBV7-6 to TRBJ1-2, with TRBD1 matching over 8 bases. J gave up 8 bases and V 5 bases, and 13 bases lay outside the gene matches. Germline CDR1 SGHVS, CDR2 FNYEAQ. The CDR3 loop spans 15 amino acids. The CDR3, as DNA: TGTGCCAGCAGCCAGGGCCTGGACAGGGCCGGCGGCTACACCTTC. Translating gives CASSQGLDRAGGYTF.

A few counts support this clone. The chain has TRBV9 and TRBJ2-5; D is possibly TRBD2 (7 bases). The CDR3 totals 16 residues. Trimming removed 2 bases at V and 5 bases at J, with 19 bases between. Per germline, CDR1 SGDLS and CDR2 YYNGEE. Here the CDR3 DNA reads TGTGCCAGCAGCGTTTCCAGGGGTCTGGGGGGGGAGACCCAGTACTTC. Its translation: CASSVSRGLGGETQYF. The whole variable domain, remainder taken from reference TRBV9 and TRBJ2-5, is DSGVTQTPKHLITATGQRVTLRCSPRSGDLSVYWYQQSLDQGLQFLIQYYNGEERAKGNILERFSAQQFPDLHSELNLSSLELGDSALYFCASSVSRGLGGETQYFGPGTRLLVL.

This clone has only a few counts. The chain carries TRBV7-8 and TRBJ2-5; D not resolved. CDR1 is SGHVS and CDR2 is FQNEAQ in the germline V gene. The V end lost 1 base, the J end lost 5 bases, and 8 bases lay between the germline ends. This CDR3 spans 13 amino acids. As DNA, the CDR3 is TGTGCCAGCAGCTTAGACAGTCCGGAGACCCAGTACTTC. Protein product: CASSLDSPETQYF.